This passage covers 29 T cell receptor beta chains from one sample sequenced in a study of long-term antiretroviral therapy in people with HIV. It was version v3.0 of the immunoSEQ assay that was run at survey level. The table came from immunoSEQ multiplex PCR; TCRdb's copy has only in-frame clones and leaves some out. This sample yields around 26,000 clones, of which roughly 85% are seen a single time; about a tenth belongs to the top ten. Sequenced here: unsorted PBMCs, sampled 1.2 years after starting antiretroviral therapy. Receptor source: a woman in her 40s with HIV.

V gene TRBV5-1 combines with J gene TRBJ1-2; tentative D call: TRBD1 (6 bases). Trimming removed 4 bases from V and 0 bases from J, with 13 bases in between. The CDR3 totals 15 residues. Germline V gene data show CDR1 as SGHRS and CDR2 as YFSETQ. The CDR3 region has the DNA TGCGCCAGCAGCGTAAACGGGGACACTAACTATGGCTACACCTTC. It is translated as CASSVNGDTNYGYTF.

The chain joins TRBV7-9 to TRBJ2-3; 7 bases line up with TRBD1. The CDR3 totals 15 residues. The V segment lost 5 bases and the J segment 2 bases; nucleotides outside the gene matches: 7. From germline, CDR1 is SEHNR and CDR2 FQNEAQ (reference sequence). DNA for the CDR3: TGTGCCAGCAGCCACGACAGGGATCCCACAGATACGCAGTATTTT. This codes for CASSHDRDPTDTQYF.

V and J are TRBV11-2 and TRBJ1-1; tentative D call: TRBD1 (6 bases). From germline, CDR1 is SGHAT and CDR2 FQNNGV. The CDR3 extends over 12 amino acids. Trimming left V 5 bases short and J 6 bases short, with 10 bases between. CDR3 sequence reads: CASSQGRAEAFF. CDR3 DNA sequence: TGTGCCAGCAGCCAGGGGAGGGCTGAAGCTTTCTTT.

The V gene is TRBV15, the J gene TRBJ2-3; 7 nucleotides line up with TRBD2. Losses at the gene ends were 1 base for V and 1 base for J; bases not matched to a gene: 2. Germline V lookup: CDR1 LNHNV, CDR2 YYDKDF (reference sequence). The CDR3 loop spans 15 amino acids. The CDR3 DNA sequence: TGTGCCACCAGCAGAGTACGGGGGGGCACAGATACGCAGTATTTT. It translates to CATSRVRGGTDTQYF.

V gene TRBV14 combines with J gene TRBJ2-1; 10 bases align to TRBD2. From germline, CDR1 is SGHDN and CDR2 FVKESK. V trimming: 4 bases; J trimming: 9 bases; junction bases outside the gene matches: 15. This CDR3 contains 17 residues. CDR3 region: CASSPRQREGLGPEQFF. DNA for the CDR3: TGTGCCAGCAGCCCGAGGCAGCGGGAGGGCCTTGGTCCTGAGCAGTTCTTC.

The rearrangement uses TRBV2 and TRBJ1-2, with TRBD1 matching 8 bases. Germline trimming cut 10 bases from V and 4 bases from J; bases unmatched to any gene: 5. Germline CDR1 is SNHLY and CDR2 is FYNNEI. This CDR3 has 12 amino acids. The CDR3 region is CAKQDRAYGYTF. The CDR3 bases are TGTGCCAAACAGGACAGGGCCTATGGCTACACCTTC.

The rearrangement uses TRBV4-1 and TRBJ2-3; D tentatively reads TRBD1 or TRBD2 (6 bases each). V was clipped by 1 base and J by 5 bases, with 13 bases between them. Germline CDR1 is MGHRA and CDR2 is YSYEKL. The length of the CDR3 is 15 residues. Here the CDR3 DNA reads TGCGCCAGCAGCCAAGTTGAGGGGGGCCAAGATACGCAGTATTTT. Its protein is CASSQVEGGQDTQYF.

This clone was counted a few times. J is TRBJ2-7 and V is TRBV7-8; possible D gene TRBD2, 5 bases. The CDR3 spans 13 residues. With 5 bases removed from V and 2 bases from J, the gap between germline ends came to 10 bases. Per the germline V gene, CDR1 is SGHVS and CDR2 is FQNEAQ. The CDR3 loop is CASSPGLPYEQYF. The CDR3 DNA reads TGTGCCAGCAGCCCAGGACTCCCCTACGAGCAGTACTTC.

This chain uses TRBV6-5 with TRBJ1-1; D gene uncertain. CDR3 length: 14 amino acids. V lost 6 bases and J lost 0, with 11 bases in between. In germline, CDR1 is MNHEY, CDR2 SVGAGI. Here the CDR3 reads CASSERQLNTEAFF. The CDR3 DNA follows: TGTGCCAGCAGCGAGAGGCAGCTGAACACTGAAGCTTTCTTT.

The chain's CDR3 is CASTPPTTDTQYF. DNA of the CDR3: TGTGCCAGCACCCCACCCACCACAGATACGCAGTATTTT. This rearrangement joins TRBV6-6 to TRBJ2-3; D gene uncertain. The length of the CDR3 is 13 residues. In germline, CDR1 is MNHNY, CDR2 SVGAGI (reference sequence). V dropped 7 bases and J dropped 2 bases, with 10 bases sitting between them.

J is TRBJ2-7 and V is TRBV30, with 8 bases matching TRBD1. CDR1 is GTSNPN and CDR2 is SVGIG in the germline V gene (reference sequence). CDR3 size: 12 residues. After removal of 8 bases from V and 4 bases from J, the junction contained 7 bases not matched to a gene. CDR3 sequence (DNA): TGTGCCGTCGACAGGGGTACTTACGAGCAGTACTTC. This gives the protein CAVDRGTYEQYF.

The CDR3 DNA reads TGTGCCAGCAGCTTAGGCAGGACAACCTACGAGCAGTACTTC. This encodes CASSLGRTTYEQYF. The chain couples TRBV7-2 to TRBJ2-7; TRBD1 might be the D (5 bases). V gave up 1 base and J gave up 2 bases, with 9 bases separating them. This CDR3 has 14 residues. Per the germline V gene, CDR1 is SGHTA and CDR2 is FQGNSA.

The V call is TRBV29-1, the J call TRBJ2-3, with 9 nucleotides matching TRBD2. The CDR3 is 13 residues long. The germline V gene encodes CDR1 SQVTM and CDR2 ANQGSEA. Trimming cost V 7 bases and J 4 bases; bases outside gene matches: 6. CDR3 nucleotides: TGCAGCGACTTAGCGGGAGCATCAGATACGCAGTATTTT. Amino acids: CSDLAGASDTQYF.

The chain is built from TRBV21-1 and TRBJ2-7; the table's TRBD1 call for D was not verified on the DNA. TRBV21-1 is assigned pseudogene status. This CDR3 contains 17 residues. CDR3 coding DNA: TGTGCCAGCAGCTTAAAACCTGGTACGGGACACTGCTACGAGCAGTACTTC. This translates into CASSLKPGTGHCYEQYF.

The chain uses TRBV5-1 and TRBJ1-1, with 9 nucleotides matching TRBD1. The junction had 7 bases not matched to a gene; V was cut back by 9 bases and J by 1 base. CDR3 length equals 14 residues. The germline gives CDR1 SGHRS, CDR2 YFSETQ. CDR3 sequence: CATKKGQGNTEAFF. For the CDR3, the DNA is TGCGCCACCAAAAAGGGACAGGGGAACACTGAAGCTTTCTTT. Combining the CDR3 with reference TRBV5-1 and TRBJ1-1 gives the whole variable domain KAGVTQTPRYLIKTRGQQVTLSCSPISGHRSVSWYQQTPGQGLQFLFEYFSETQRNKGNFPGRFSGRQFSNSRSEMNVSTLELGDSALYLCATKKGQGNTEAFFGQGTRLTVV.

The V gene is TRBV6-5, the J gene TRBJ2-7, with 10 bases that match TRBD1. Germline V lookup: CDR1 MNHEY, CDR2 SVGAGI. J gave up 4 bases and V 2 bases, and 8 bases lay outside the gene matches. There are 16 residues in the CDR3. CDR3: CASSYEPDRGPYEQYF. In nucleotides, the CDR3 is TGTGCCAGCAGTTACGAGCCTGACAGGGGGCCTTACGAGCAGTACTTC.

The J gene is TRBJ2-7, the V gene TRBV11-2; 8 positions agree with TRBD1. Germline V gives CDR1 SGHAT, CDR2 FQNNGV. Trimming at V came to 1 base and at J to 3 bases, leaving 5 bases not matched to a gene. The CDR3 runs 15 residues. As DNA, the CDR3 is TGTGCCAGCAGCTTAGGAGCCACAGGGGGCTACGAGCAGTACTTC. Encoded protein: CASSLGATGGYEQYF. Complete variable domain (other parts from reference TRBV11-2 and TRBJ2-7): EAGVAQSPRYKIIEKRQSVAFWCNPISGHATLYWYQQILGQGPKLLIQFQNNGVVDDSQLPKDRFSAERLKGVDSTLKIQPAKLEDSAVYLCASSLGATGGYEQYFGPGTRLTVT.

This chain joins TRBV19 and TRBJ2-5; 7 bases fit TRBD2. Germline V gene lookup returns CDR1 LNHDA and CDR2 SQIVND (reference sequence). The V and J ends lost 5 bases and 9 bases, in that order; junction bases with no gene match: 12. The CDR3 is 14 residues long. The DNA of the CDR3 is TGTGCCAGTAGTCTCGGACTAGTGGGGGAGGCCCAGTACTTC. Encoded protein: CASSLGLVGEAQYF.

This clone was counted once. The chain is built from TRBV30 and TRBJ2-2, with D maybe TRBD1 (5 bases). The length of the CDR3 is 14 residues. V dropped 4 bases and J dropped 6 bases, with 15 bases sitting between them. The germline V gene encodes CDR1 GTSNPN and CDR2 SVGIG (reference sequence). CDR3 loop: CAWTLDTAAGELFF. CDR3 DNA sequence: TGTGCCTGGACCTTGGACACTGCAGCCGGGGAGCTGTTTTTT.

The rearrangement uses TRBV11-2 and TRBJ1-2, with 11 bases that match TRBD1. The CDR3 is 17 residues long. Germline trimming cut 2 bases from V and 2 bases from J; bases unmatched to any gene: 7. Germline V gene sequence: CDR1 SGHAT, CDR2 FQNNGV. Here the CDR3 DNA reads TGTGCCAGCAGCTTAAGGATCGGACAGGGGGCGAACTATGGCTACACCTTC. Translation gives CASSLRIGQGANYGYTF.

The chain joins TRBV5-1 to TRBJ2-5; no clear D. Looked up from germline, CDR1 is SGHRS and CDR2 is YFSETQ. V lost 1 base and J 2 bases, leaving 12 bases between the germline ends. The CDR3 spans 15 residues. In DNA form, the CDR3 reads TGCGCCAGCAGCTTGTACGAGCCTTCACAAGAGACCCAGTACTTC. Protein: CASSLYEPSQETQYF.

The V and J genes are TRBV13 and TRBJ2-5, with 10 bases matching TRBD1. After removal of 4 bases from V and 5 bases from J, the junction contained 7 bases not matched to a gene. Per germline, CDR1 PRHDT and CDR2 FYEKMQ (reference sequence). The CDR3 is 15 amino acids. DNA for the CDR3: TGTGCCAGCAGCTCCGGACAGGGGGAAGGCGAGACCCAGTACTTC. Translating gives CASSSGQGEGETQYF.

The chain has TRBV5-1 and TRBJ2-1; TRBD2 agrees at 13 bases. CDR1 is SGHRS and CDR2 is YFSETQ in the germline V gene. The CDR3 spans 14 residues. Unmatched junction bases numbered 1, after V lost 4 bases and J lost 6 bases. CDR3: CASSRTSGSNEQFF. DNA for the CDR3: TGCGCCAGCAGCAGGACTAGCGGGAGCAATGAGCAGTTCTTC.

The V and J genes are TRBV5-5 and TRBJ1-5; maybe TRBD1 (5 bases). Germline assignment: CDR1 SGHKS and CDR2 YYEKEE (reference sequence). V was clipped by 3 bases and J by 1 base, with 11 bases between them. The CDR3 length is 15 residues. The CDR3 nucleotides read TGTGCCAGCAGCTACGGGGCCCTCAGCAATCAGCCCCAGCATTTT. Protein product: CASSYGALSNQPQHF.

The chain combines TRBV5-4 with TRBJ2-3; 9 bases are a match to TRBD2. Germline lookup yields CDR1 SGHNT and CDR2 YYREEE (reference sequence). CDR3 length: 15 residues. The CDR3 DNA reads TGTGCGAGCTTCGAGCGGGGGGCGAGCACAGATACGCAGTATTTT. It specifies CASFERGASTDTQYF.

The genes are TRBV4-1 and TRBJ1-1, with D perhaps TRBD1 (6 bases). The V and J ends lost 1 base and 1 base respectively, with 10 bases between them. This CDR3 region has 15 residues. Germline V CDR1 and CDR2: MGHRA, YSYEKL. The CDR3 coding sequence is TGCGCCAGCAGCCAAGTTCCGGGGGCGAACACTGAAGCTTTCTTT. This codes for CASSQVPGANTEAFF.

The chain is built from TRBV9 and TRBJ2-1; D is perhaps TRBD1 (5 bases). The ends were cut back, 0 bases at V and 5 bases at J, with 9 bases in the middle. CDR1 is SGDLS and CDR2 is YYNGEE in the germline V gene. The CDR3 runs to 14 residues. The CDR3 bases are TGTGCCAGCAGCGTAGCAGGGAATAACAATGAGCAGTTCTTC. Translated, it gives CASSVAGNNNEQFF.

V is TRBV10-1 and J is TRBJ2-7, with D tentatively TRBD1 or TRBD2 (7 bases each). V gave up 6 bases and J gave up 3 bases, with 18 bases separating them. Per germline, CDR1 WNHNN and CDR2 SYGVQD (reference sequence). The CDR3 spans 15 residues. CDR3 region: CASSPTDREGYEQYF. The CDR3 DNA is TGCGCCAGCAGCCCGACCGACAGGGAGGGCTACGAGCAGTACTTC.

The V call is TRBV29-1, the J call TRBJ1-2; no clear D. CDR1 and CDR2 (germline): SQVTM, ANQGSEA. The CDR3 spans 13 residues. Trimming shortened V by 8 bases and J by 2 bases, and 15 bases separated the two germline ends. CDR3 in DNA: TGCAGCACTCTGAGCGATCGGAACTATGGCTACACCTTC. This translates into CSTLSDRNYGYTF.